A selection of T cell receptor beta chains follows, all from one sample in a study of T cell repertoires in cytomegalovirus infection. A single record per CDR3 protein comes from TCRdb applying MiXCR to the reads. The table shows roughly 280,000 distinct CDR3 sequences, with roughly 9% occurring only once. Material: PBMCs. The source of these receptors is a human donor in good health (CMV status not recorded). Some clones in this sample may be carry-over from other donors' samples. The CDR3 runs from the conserved cysteine through the conserved F or W. A D gene is named only where the DNA matches it firmly. Clone sizes are given selectively: once, few, many, or a class where the clone is expanded.

d_gene: TRBD2
v_gene: TRBV28
j_gene: TRBJ2-3
abundance: many
CDR3aa: CASRQASGGMGGGQYF
CDR3nt: TGTGCCAGCAGACAAGCTAGCGGGGGCATGGGAGGGGGGCAGTATTTT

d_gene: TRBD1
v_gene: TRBV7-2
j_gene: TRBJ2-7
abundance: many
CDR3aa: CASSLMGQGSEQYF
CDR3nt: TGTGCCAGCAGCTTAATGGGACAGGGAAGCGAGCAGTACTTC

d_gene: .
v_gene: TRBV20-1
j_gene: TRBJ1-1
abundance: many
CDR3aa: CSAAKTEAFF
CDR3nt: TGCAGTGCCGCCAAGACTGAAGCTTTCTTT

d_gene: .
v_gene: TRBV7-2
j_gene: TRBJ2-2
abundance: many
CDR3aa: CASSFEWTRNTGELFF
CDR3nt: TGTGCCAGCAGCTTTGAATGGACGAGGAACACCGGGGAGCTGTTTTTT

d_gene: .
v_gene: TRBV7-2
j_gene: TRBJ1-4
abundance: many
CDR3aa: CASSPRRVDGGKLFF
CDR3nt: TGTGCCAGCAGCCCTAGACGGGTTGACGGAGGAAAACTGTTTTTT

d_gene: .
v_gene: TRBV10-3
j_gene: TRBJ1-5
abundance: many
CDR3aa: CAIRRGVGQPQHF
CDR3nt: TGTGCCATCAGGCGGGGAGTTGGTCAGCCCCAGCATTTT

d_gene: .
v_gene: TRBV6-6
j_gene: TRBJ2-7
abundance: few
CDR3aa: CASSYPSGRQTYEQYF
CDR3nt: TGTGCCAGCAGCTACCCCTCGGGACGCCAAACCTACGAGCAGTACTTC

d_gene: .
v_gene: TRBV6-2/TRBV6-3
j_gene: TRBJ2-7
abundance: .
CDR3aa: CASSFSLNQTDHTYEQYF
CDR3nt: TGTGCCAGCAGTTTCTCCCTAAACCAGACCGACCACACCTACGAGCAGTACTTC

d_gene: .
v_gene: TRBV11-2
j_gene: TRBJ2-1
abundance: .
CDR3aa: CASSLAASRYNEQFF
CDR3nt: TGTGCCAGCAGCTTAGCGGCTAGCCGGTACAATGAGCAGTTCTTC

d_gene: .
v_gene: TRBV12-5
j_gene: TRBJ2-6
abundance: many
CDR3aa: CASASTFSGANVLTF
CDR3nt: TGTGCTAGTGCCTCTACTTTCTCTGGGGCCAACGTCCTGACTTTC

d_gene: .
v_gene: TRBV29-1
j_gene: TRBJ1-2
abundance: .
CDR3aa: CSSTANYGYTF
CDR3nt: TGCAGCTCAACAGCTAACTATGGCTACACCTTC

d_gene: TRBD1
v_gene: TRBV7-8
j_gene: TRBJ2-3
abundance: many
CDR3aa: CASSFMDRASTDTQYF
CDR3nt: TGTGCCAGCAGCTTTATGGACAGGGCAAGCACAGATACGCAGTATTTT

d_gene: TRBD1
v_gene: TRBV7-2
j_gene: TRBJ1-3
abundance: many
CDR3aa: CASSSRTGQLNTIYF
CDR3nt: TGTGCCAGCAGCTCCCGGACGGGACAGCTCAACACCATATATTTT

d_gene: TRBD1
v_gene: TRBV20-1
j_gene: TRBJ1-2
abundance: few
CDR3aa: CSATRQGAGYGYTF
CDR3nt: TGCAGTGCTACCCGACAGGGGGCAGGCTATGGCTACACCTTC

d_gene: TRBD2
v_gene: TRBV20-1
j_gene: TRBJ2-1
abundance: .
CDR3aa: CSARRPSGYNEQFF
CDR3nt: TGCAGTGCTAGACGGCCTAGCGGATACAATGAGCAGTTCTTC

d_gene: .
v_gene: TRBV9
j_gene: TRBJ1-2
abundance: many
CDR3aa: CASSRRTLEGYTF
CDR3nt: TGTGCCAGCAGCAGAAGGACCCTGGAAGGCTACACCTTC

d_gene: TRBD2
v_gene: TRBV20-1
j_gene: TRBJ2-1
abundance: .
CDR3aa: CSAPSGTSKNEQFF
CDR3nt: TGCAGTGCTCCCTCCGGGACTAGCAAGAATGAGCAGTTCTTC

d_gene: TRBD2
v_gene: TRBV7-2
j_gene: TRBJ2-5
abundance: many
CDR3aa: CASSLVGGSPTTGETQYF
CDR3nt: TGTGCCAGCAGCTTAGTGGGCGGGAGCCCGACTACTGGGGAGACCCAGTACTTC

d_gene: TRBD1
v_gene: TRBV18
j_gene: TRBJ1-3
abundance: .
CDR3aa: CASSPLGQGSGNTIYF
CDR3nt: TGTGCCAGCTCACCCCTCGGACAGGGCTCTGGAAACACCATATATTTT

d_gene: .
v_gene: TRBV29-1
j_gene: TRBJ2-1
abundance: few
CDR3aa: CSVAEDSSYNEQFF
CDR3nt: TGCAGCGTTGCGGAGGATAGCTCCTACAATGAGCAGTTCTTC

d_gene: .
v_gene: TRBV10-3
j_gene: TRBJ1-1
abundance: many
CDR3aa: CAISEGLTEAFF
CDR3nt: TGTGCCATCAGTGAGGGGCTCACTGAAGCTTTCTTT

d_gene: TRBD1
v_gene: TRBV7-2
j_gene: TRBJ2-7
abundance: many
CDR3aa: CASSTGQVGIF
CDR3nt: TGTGCCAGCAGCACGGGACAGGTGGGAATTTTC

d_gene: .
v_gene: TRBV6-2/TRBV6-3
j_gene: TRBJ1-5
abundance: .
CDR3aa: CASSYGLNSNQPQHF
CDR3nt: TGTGCCAGCAGTTACGGGCTCAATAGCAATCAGCCCCAGCATTTT

d_gene: .
v_gene: TRBV11-2
j_gene: TRBJ2-6
abundance: many
CDR3aa: CASSLQARGGSGANVLTF
CDR3nt: TGTGCCAGCAGCTTACAGGCCAGGGGTGGCTCTGGGGCCAACGTCCTGACTTTC

d_gene: .
v_gene: TRBV7-2
j_gene: TRBJ1-2
abundance: many
CDR3aa: CASSTRGGLNYTF
CDR3nt: TGTGCCAGCAGCACCCGGGGGGGGTTGAACTACACCTTC

d_gene: TRBD2
v_gene: TRBV20-1
j_gene: TRBJ2-1
abundance: many
CDR3aa: CSARDGGSGRGTEQFF
CDR3nt: TGCAGTGCTAGAGACGGAGGGAGCGGGAGGGGGACTGAGCAGTTCTTC

d_gene: .
v_gene: TRBV2
j_gene: TRBJ1-1
abundance: .
CDR3aa: CASSEAWVTEAFF
CDR3nt: TGTGCCAGCAGTGAAGCTTGGGTGACCGAAGCTTTCTTT

d_gene: .
v_gene: TRBV7-2
j_gene: TRBJ2-7
abundance: many
CDR3aa: CASSLGGSQYEQYF
CDR3nt: TGTGCCAGCAGCTTAGGAGGGTCCCAATACGAGCAGTACTTC

d_gene: .
v_gene: TRBV29-1
j_gene: TRBJ2-3
abundance: few
CDR3aa: CSVARAGTSTDTQYF
CDR3nt: TGCAGCGTTGCACGGGCGGGAACTAGCACAGATACGCAGTATTTT

d_gene: .
v_gene: TRBV7-2
j_gene: TRBJ1-1
abundance: many
CDR3aa: CASSLGYTNTEAFF
CDR3nt: TGTGCCAGCAGCCTGGGGTACACGAACACTGAAGCTTTCTTT

d_gene: .
v_gene: TRBV6-2/TRBV6-3
j_gene: TRBJ2-7
abundance: .
CDR3aa: CASSYSSTGHQKNYEQYF
CDR3nt: TGTGCCAGCAGTTACTCGAGTACGGGACATCAAAAAAACTACGAGCAGTACTTC

d_gene: .
v_gene: TRBV9
j_gene: TRBJ2-3
abundance: many
CDR3aa: CASSVEELGSTDTQYF
CDR3nt: TGTGCCAGCAGCGTAGAAGAGTTGGGAAGCACAGATACGCAGTATTTT

d_gene: .
v_gene: TRBV7-3
j_gene: TRBJ2-3
abundance: .
CDR3aa: CASSFHAGTDTQYF
CDR3nt: TGTGCCAGCAGCTTTCATGCGGGGACCGATACGCAGTATTTT

d_gene: .
v_gene: TRBV5-1
j_gene: TRBJ2-5
abundance: few
CDR3aa: CASSGSGGPYQETQYF
CDR3nt: TGCGCCAGCAGCGGATCTGGGGGGCCGTACCAAGAGACCCAGTACTTC

d_gene: .
v_gene: TRBV7-2
j_gene: TRBJ1-1
abundance: many
CDR3aa: CASSSPLGEAFF
CDR3nt: TGTGCCAGCAGCTCTCCATTGGGTGAAGCTTTCTTT

d_gene: .
v_gene: TRBV28
j_gene: TRBJ2-5
abundance: .
CDR3aa: CASRRGGTLYF
CDR3nt: TGTGCCAGCAGACGAGGGGGTACCCTATACTTC

d_gene: .
v_gene: TRBV7-4
j_gene: TRBJ1-1
abundance: many
CDR3aa: CASSMGAETFLRAFF
CDR3nt: TGTGCCAGCAGCATGGGGGCGGAAACGTTCTTGCGCGCTTTCTTT

d_gene: TRBD2
v_gene: TRBV11-2
j_gene: TRBJ2-5
abundance: many
CDR3aa: CASSFPSGRETQYF
CDR3nt: TGTGCCAGCAGCTTTCCTAGCGGGAGAGAGACCCAGTACTTC

d_gene: .
v_gene: TRBV7-2
j_gene: TRBJ1-5
abundance: many
CDR3aa: CASRPSGGSNQPQHF
CDR3nt: TGTGCCAGCAGACCTAGTGGGGGGAGCAATCAGCCCCAGCATTTT

d_gene: .
v_gene: TRBV4-1
j_gene: TRBJ2-7
abundance: many
CDR3aa: CASSQEPARQITYEQYF
CDR3nt: TGCGCCAGCAGCCAAGAACCCGCCCGGCAGATCACCTACGAGCAGTACTTC

d_gene: .
v_gene: TRBV9
j_gene: TRBJ2-1
abundance: .
CDR3aa: CASNPGGSSYNEQFF
CDR3nt: TGTGCCAGCAATCCAGGGGGGAGCTCCTACAATGAGCAGTTCTTC

d_gene: .
v_gene: TRBV7-9
j_gene: TRBJ2-7
abundance: .
CDR3aa: CASSLVAGLETYEQYF
CDR3nt: TGTGCCAGCAGCTTAGTTGCAGGGCTTGAAACCTACGAGCAGTACTTC

d_gene: .
v_gene: TRBV7-7
j_gene: TRBJ2-2
abundance: many
CDR3aa: CASSAGNTGELFF
CDR3nt: TGTGCTAGCAGCGCAGGGAACACCGGGGAGCTGTTTTTT

d_gene: .
v_gene: TRBV7-2
j_gene: TRBJ1-2
abundance: many
CDR3aa: CATLPDTRSLGYTF
CDR3nt: TGTGCCACCCTGCCGGACACTCGTTCGTTGGGCTACACCTTC

d_gene: .
v_gene: TRBV29-1
j_gene: TRBJ1-1
abundance: many
CDR3aa: CSVDRANLGPFF
CDR3nt: TGCAGCGTTGATCGGGCTAACCTCGGTCCTTTCTTT

d_gene: .
v_gene: TRBV5-1
j_gene: TRBJ1-6
abundance: .
CDR3aa: CASRSGARVNYNSPLHF
CDR3nt: TGCGCCAGCAGAAGTGGAGCCAGAGTCAACTATAATTCACCCCTCCACTTT

d_gene: .
v_gene: TRBV7-2
j_gene: TRBJ2-6
abundance: many
CDR3aa: CASSNNLRGSLGSGANVLTF
CDR3nt: TGTGCCAGCAGCAACAACCTTAGGGGGTCTTTGGGCTCTGGGGCCAACGTCCTGACTTTC

d_gene: TRBD1
v_gene: TRBV2
j_gene: TRBJ1-1
abundance: many
CDR3aa: CASSAGTGAAEAFF
CDR3nt: TGTGCCAGCAGTGCCGGGACAGGGGCGGCTGAAGCTTTCTTT

d_gene: .
v_gene: TRBV7-9
j_gene: TRBJ2-5
abundance: many
CDR3aa: CASSFGVGEVETQYF
CDR3nt: TGTGCCAGCAGTTTTGGGGTCGGGGAGGTGGAGACCCAGTACTTC

d_gene: TRBD1
v_gene: TRBV7-2
j_gene: TRBJ1-2
abundance: many
CDR3aa: CASSNRDRGWSGYTF
CDR3nt: TGTGCCAGCAGTAACCGGGACAGGGGATGGTCGGGCTACACCTTC

d_gene: TRBD1
v_gene: TRBV7-2
j_gene: TRBJ1-1
abundance: many
CDR3aa: CASSNIKTGFGTEAFF
CDR3nt: TGTGCCAGCAGCAACATAAAGACAGGGTTCGGCACTGAAGCTTTCTTT

d_gene: .
v_gene: TRBV20-1
j_gene: TRBJ2-3
abundance: .
CDR3aa: CSAEQGFNTDTQYF
CDR3nt: TGCAGTGCCGAACAGGGATTTAACACAGATACGCAGTATTTT

d_gene: .
v_gene: TRBV29-1
j_gene: TRBJ1-4
abundance: .
CDR3aa: CSVGSSNEKLFF
CDR3nt: TGCAGCGTGGGATCCTCTAATGAAAAACTGTTTTTT